The 31 T cell receptor beta chains reported below all come from one sample, sequenced in a study of cytomegalovirus exposure and HLA in healthy donors. The study ran its PCR with 60 Vbeta and 13 Jbeta primers. Sequencing was performed with immunoSEQ multiplex PCR; in TCRdb, only in-frame clones are kept and a portion is missing. Seen here are around 180,000 clones, around 82% observed once, and the top ten hold about 1.8%. The specimen sequenced was PBMCs. These receptors all come from a man in his late teens or twenties in good health and CMV-seronegative.

The rearrangement joins TRBV6-6 to TRBJ2-1, with a weak D call TRBD2 (6 bases). Germline lookup yields CDR1 MNHNY and CDR2 SVGAGI (reference sequence). V shed 7 bases and J shed 4 bases, with 11 bases lying between them. CDR3 length equals 13 residues. As DNA, the CDR3 is TGTGCCAGCACCCCGGGGGTTTACAATGAGCAGTTCTTC. Translation gives CASTPGVYNEQFF.

This clone was counted a single time. The rearrangement uses TRBV5-1 and TRBJ2-5; D is possibly TRBD2 (5 bases). Germline V CDR1 and CDR2: SGHRS, YFSETQ. The CDR3 contains 15 residues. The germline V and J ends were trimmed by 0 bases and 1 base, with 10 bases remaining between them. CDR3 region: CASSLASGGQETQYF. The CDR3 DNA sequence: TGCGCCAGCAGCTTGGCCTCAGGAGGCCAAGAGACCCAGTACTTC.

This clone was recorded a few times. The DNA for the CDR3 is TGTGCCAGCAGCGCACTAGCGGGGGAATACAATGAGCAGTTCTTC. Translating gives CASSALAGEYNEQFF. The chain is built from TRBV7-6 and TRBJ2-1, with 11 bases fitting TRBD2. In germline, CDR1 is SGHVS, CDR2 FNYEAQ. Germline trimming cut 5 bases from V and 4 bases from J; bases unmatched to any gene: 4. The CDR3 is 15 amino acids.

The chain uses TRBV30 and TRBJ2-3; D call uncertain. CDR1 is GTSNPN and CDR2 is SVGIG in the germline V gene (reference sequence). The CDR3 loop spans 13 amino acids. V was shortened by 4 bases and J by 1 base, with 9 bases between the two germline ends. Here the CDR3 reads CAWIGRRTDTQYF. CDR3 in DNA: TGTGCCTGGATTGGCCGCCGCACAGATACGCAGTATTTT.

V is TRBV28 and J is TRBJ1-1; tentatively, D is TRBD1 (5 bases). The length of the CDR3 is 13 residues. The V and J ends lost 5 bases and 1 base respectively, with 8 bases between them. CDR1 is MDHEN, CDR2 SYDVKM, per germline. Here the CDR3 reads CASSRGGNTEAFF. CDR3 nucleotide sequence: TGTGCCAGCAGTCGCGGGGGGAACACTGAAGCTTTCTTT.

The chain joins TRBV2 to TRBJ2-1, with 9 bases that match TRBD1. The CDR3 length is 15 residues. V shed 6 bases and J 4 bases; nucleotides not matched to a gene: 7. The V gene's germline CDR1 is SNHLY and CDR2 FYNNEI. CDR3 sequence reads: CASRGDRALYNEQFF. CDR3 sequence (DNA): TGTGCCAGCAGGGGGGACAGGGCCCTTTACAATGAGCAGTTCTTC.

The gene calls are TRBV28 and TRBJ1-5; the D gene is possibly TRBD1 (5 bases). Deletions cut 6 bases from V and 2 bases from J, with 14 bases between. CDR3 size: 15 residues. Germline lookup yields CDR1 MDHEN and CDR2 SYDVKM. Here the CDR3 reads CASRAQETGNQPQHF. The CDR3 nucleotides are TGTGCCAGCAGAGCCCAGGAGACAGGCAATCAGCCCCAGCATTTT.

In its sample, this clone was seen once. The CDR3 DNA sequence: TGCGCCAGCAGCCAAAATAGGTTGTTCGCGGGGTCCAAAGATACGCAGTATTTT. As protein: CASSQNRLFAGSKDTQYF. V and J are TRBV4-1 and TRBJ2-3, with D perhaps matching TRBD2 (6 bases). V shed 2 bases and J shed 5 bases, with 23 bases lying between them. The CDR3 has 18 residues. Germline lookup yields CDR1 MGHRA and CDR2 YSYEKL.

This clone was seen only once. The genes are TRBV7-6 and TRBJ1-3; tentatively, D is TRBD1 (5 bases). Trimming took 0 bases from V and 2 from J, leaving 5 bases between them. CDR3 length equals 14 residues. CDR1 SGHVS and CDR2 FNYEAQ come from the germline V gene. This CDR3 reads CASSLAGAGNTIYF. The CDR3 nucleotides read TGTGCCAGCAGCTTAGCAGGGGCTGGAAACACCATATATTTT. Full variable domain (outside the CDR3, taken from reference TRBV7-6 and TRBJ1-3): GAGVSQSPRYKVTKRGQDVALRCDPISGHVSLYWYRQALGQGPEFLTYFNYEAQQDKSGLPNDRFSAERPEGSISTLTIQRTEQRDSAMYRCASSLAGAGNTIYFGEGSWLTVV.

This clone has a single count. J is TRBJ2-7 and V is TRBV2; 11 bases line up with TRBD2. V shed 6 bases, J shed 5 bases, and the junction held 6 bases outside the gene matches. The germline V gene encodes CDR1 SNHLY and CDR2 FYNNEI. The CDR3 covers 14 residues. The CDR3 DNA reads TGTGCCAGCAGGGTACTAGCGGGAGACCACGAGCAGTACTTC. Amino acids: CASRVLAGDHEQYF. Looking up the rest from reference TRBV2 and TRBJ2-7 gives the full variable domain: EPEVTQTPSHQVTQMGQEVILRCVPISNHLYFYWYRQILGQKVEFLVSFYNNEISEKSEIFDDQFSVERPDGSNFTLKIRSTKLEDSAMYFCASRVLAGDHEQYFGPGTRLTVT.

The V gene is TRBV7-2, the J gene TRBJ2-1; 14 nucleotides align to TRBD2. Trimming removed 2 bases from V and 10 bases from J; junction bases left unmatched: 7. Per the germline V gene, CDR1 is SGHTA and CDR2 is FQGNSA. This CDR3 spans 16 amino acids. This CDR3 is CASSLITGTSGSEQFF. The CDR3, as DNA: TGTGCCAGCAGCTTAATAACCGGGACTAGCGGGAGCGAGCAGTTCTTC.

The chain uses TRBV5-1 and TRBJ2-7; D is unclear. CDR1 SGHRS and CDR2 YFSETQ come from the germline V gene. The V end was cut by 0 bases, the J end by 2 bases, with 6 bases between. CDR3 length: 13 residues. CDR3 DNA sequence: TGCGCCAGCAGCTTGGCCAGTCCCTACGAGCAGTACTTC. Translating it yields CASSLASPYEQYF.

V usage is TRBV4-3 and J usage is TRBJ1-1; no clear D. The CDR3 sequence is 16 residues long. V shed 1 base and J shed 3 bases, with 15 bases lying between them. Germline CDR1 and CDR2: LGHNA and YSLEER. CDR3 DNA sequence: TGCGCCAGCAGCCAAGGAAATTTCCGAGCTGACACTGAAGCTTTCTTT. It specifies CASSQGNFRADTEAFF.

The chain combines TRBV5-4 with TRBJ2-1, with 7 bases aligning to TRBD2. Germline assignment: CDR1 SGHNT and CDR2 YYREEE (reference sequence). Trimming at V came to 4 bases and at J to 5 bases, leaving 18 bases not matched to a gene. This CDR3 comprises 18 residues. The CDR3 sequence is CASSRRGSRLADHNEQFF. CDR3 nucleotide sequence: TGTGCCAGCAGCCGCCGGGGATCGCGGCTAGCGGATCACAATGAGCAGTTCTTC.

The chain combines TRBV18 with TRBJ1-2; 8 positions agree with TRBD1. Germline-derived CDR1 and CDR2 are KGHSH and LQKENI. This CDR3 is built from 18 residues. The ends lost 2 bases at V and 0 bases at J; junction bases unmatched: 11. The DNA for the CDR3 is TGTGCCAGCTCACCATTTCGACAGGGGACAGTTCCTAACTATGGCTACACCTTC. Protein: CASSPFRQGTVPNYGYTF. Combining the CDR3 with reference TRBV18 and TRBJ1-2 gives the whole variable domain NAGVMQNPRHLVRRRGQEARLRCSPMKGHSHVYWYRQLPEEGLKFMVYLQKENIIDESGMPKERFSAEFPKEGPSILRIQQVVRGDSAAYFCASSPFRQGTVPNYGYTFGSGTRLTVV.

The V call is TRBV7-9, the J call TRBJ2-7; 8 bases match TRBD1. Germline assignment: CDR1 SEHNR and CDR2 FQNEAQ (reference sequence). The CDR3 contains 13 residues. V shed 5 bases and J 3 bases; nucleotides not matched to a gene: 3. This CDR3 reads CASSRGQGYEQYF. The CDR3 coding sequence is TGTGCCAGCAGCAGAGGACAGGGCTACGAGCAGTACTTC.

The chain combines TRBV11-2 with TRBJ1-1; 7 bases fit TRBD1. In germline, CDR1 is SGHAT, CDR2 FQNNGV. Losses at the gene ends were 3 bases for V and 8 bases for J; bases not matched to a gene: 3. This CDR3 is 12 amino acids long. This CDR3 reads CASSFEGAEAFF. In DNA form, the CDR3 reads TGTGCCAGCAGCTTTGAGGGGGCAGAAGCTTTCTTT.

The chain uses TRBV2 and TRBJ1-2, with 10 bases fitting TRBD1. Trimming cost V 4 bases and J 1 base; bases outside gene matches: 0. This CDR3 contains 14 residues. Looked up from germline, CDR1 is SNHLY and CDR2 is FYNNEI. The CDR3: CASSGTGGNYGYTF. CDR3 coding DNA: TGTGCCAGCAGTGGGACAGGGGGTAACTATGGCTACACCTTC.

The chain carries TRBV18 and TRBJ2-3; 8 bases are a match to TRBD1. In germline, CDR1 is KGHSH, CDR2 LQKENI. Trimming cost V 1 base and J 0 bases; bases outside gene matches: 3. The CDR3 is 16 residues long. The CDR3 here is CASSPLRGLSTDTQYF. In DNA, the CDR3 is TGTGCCAGCTCACCACTCAGGGGGCTGAGCACAGATACGCAGTATTTT.

The chain recombines TRBV27 with TRBJ1-1; no firm D call. The germline V gene has CDR1 MNHEY and CDR2 SMNVEV (reference sequence). Trimming left V 4 bases short and J 1 base short, with 7 bases between. CDR3 size: 13 residues. CDR3 nucleotide sequence: TGTGCCAGCAGTTCCCCAGGGAACACTGAAGCTTTCTTT. Translated: CASSSPGNTEAFF.

This clone was recorded a few times. This chain connects TRBV7-2 to TRBJ2-1, with D possibly TRBD1 on 5 matching bases. The V end lost 0 bases, the J end lost 10 bases, and 16 bases lay between the germline ends. The germline V gene encodes CDR1 SGHTA and CDR2 FQGNSA. The CDR3 loop spans 15 amino acids. CDR3 bases: TGTGCCAGCAGCTTAGCCATCCAGGGCATAGGAGAGCAGTTCTTC. Translation: CASSLAIQGIGEQFF.

The chain links TRBV11-3 to TRBJ2-1, with D possibly TRBD2 on 5 matching bases. The CDR3 has 13 residues. With 2 bases removed from V and 9 bases from J, the gap between germline ends came to 11 bases. Germline V gene data show CDR1 as SGHNT and CDR2 as YENEEA. This CDR3 reads CASSLISESEQFF. In DNA form, the CDR3 reads TGTGCCAGCAGCTTAATTAGCGAGAGTGAGCAGTTCTTC.

The V call is TRBV7-2, the J call TRBJ2-1; weak D call: TRBD2 (6 bases). CDR1 and CDR2 from the germline V gene are SGHTA and FQGNSA. V shed 1 base and J shed 5 bases, with 12 bases lying between them. The CDR3 has 15 residues. The CDR3 loop is CASSLVLSSDNEQFF. The CDR3 DNA follows: TGTGCCAGCAGCTTAGTGCTTTCTAGCGACAATGAGCAGTTCTTC.

V and J are TRBV29-1 and TRBJ2-7, with D possibly TRBD1 on 6 matching bases. The V and J ends lost 5 bases and 0 bases respectively, with 11 bases between them. This CDR3 is built from 13 residues. Germline loops: CDR1 SQVTM, CDR2 ANQGSEA. The CDR3, as DNA: TGCAGCGTTCTCCGGGACAACTCCTACGAGCAGTACTTC. This gives the protein CSVLRDNSYEQYF.

The chain is built from TRBV4-1 and TRBJ2-7; TRBD1 matches at 7 bases. This CDR3 is built from 16 residues. V lost 3 bases, J lost 0 bases, and 8 bases stayed unmatched. The germline gives CDR1 MGHRA, CDR2 YSYEKL. As DNA, the CDR3 is TGCGCCAGCAGCCAGGACACCGGGACAGTCTCCTACGAGCAGTACTTC. Translated: CASSQDTGTVSYEQYF.

J is TRBJ1-1 and V is TRBV20-1, with 9 bases identical to TRBD1. Germline-derived CDR1 and CDR2 are DFQATT and SNEGSKA (reference sequence). The junction had 7 bases not matched to a gene; V was cut back by 5 bases and J by 12 bases. The CDR3 is made up of 11 amino acids. The CDR3 coding sequence is TGCAGTGCTCCCGGGACAGGGCAATCTTTCTTT. It codes for CSAPGTGQSFF.

The rearrangement joins TRBV4-3 to TRBJ1-3; 8 positions match TRBD1. Germline CDR1 reads LGHNA; CDR2 reads YSLEER. Trimming removed 3 bases from V and 4 bases from J; junction bases left unmatched: 8. The CDR3 extends over 16 amino acids. The CDR3 DNA reads TGCGCCAGCAGCCAGTCAGGGGGCTTGAAAGGAAACACCATATATTTT. The encoded protein is CASSQSGGLKGNTIYF.

V gene TRBV7-2 combines with J gene TRBJ1-2; 9 nucleotides match TRBD1. The CDR3 is 15 residues long. V trimming: 5 bases; J trimming: 5 bases; junction bases outside the gene matches: 9. CDR1 is SGHTA and CDR2 is FQGNSA in the germline V gene. CDR3 sequence: CASSVQAGTGYGYTF. CDR3 DNA sequence: TGTGCCAGCAGCGTACAAGCCGGGACAGGGTATGGCTACACCTTC.

This chain connects TRBV28 to TRBJ1-5; D call uncertain. The germline V gene has CDR1 MDHEN and CDR2 SYDVKM. The CDR3 totals 14 residues. V was pared by 2 bases and J by 9 bases, with 14 bases between. The CDR3 DNA sequence: TGTGCCAGCAGTTTAACGATCCCATCGGGGCCCCAGCATTTT. Translated: CASSLTIPSGPQHF.

The gene calls are TRBV5-1 and TRBJ2-2; possible D gene TRBD1, 6 bases. V lost 0 bases and J 5 bases, leaving 11 bases between the germline ends. CDR3 length: 15 amino acids. Germline assignment: CDR1 SGHRS and CDR2 YFSETQ. CDR3 in DNA: TGCGCCAGCAGCTTGGAACAGGGACGGACCGGGGAGCTGTTTTTT. Its protein is CASSLEQGRTGELFF. The variable domain in full, completed from reference TRBV5-1 and TRBJ2-2, reads KAGVTQTPRYLIKTRGQQVTLSCSPISGHRSVSWYQQTPGQGLQFLFEYFSETQRNKGNFPGRFSGRQFSNSRSEMNVSTLELGDSALYLCASSLEQGRTGELFFGEGSRLTVL.

The chain joins TRBV6-1 to TRBJ2-7, with D perhaps matching TRBD2 (6 bases). Germline CDR1 MNHNS, CDR2 SASEGT. Trimming removed 10 bases at V and 3 bases at J, with 13 bases between. This CDR3 contains 12 residues. CDR3 bases: TGTGCCACCACTAGCAGAAGCTACGAGCAGTACTTC. Protein: CATTSRSYEQYF.